The next 15 T cell receptor beta chains were all read from a single sample in a study of CD8+ T cells in alopecia areata. cDNA reverse transcribed from extracted RNA served as the sequencing template. The repertoire was sequenced with immunoSEQ multiplex PCR; TCRdb's copy has only in-frame clones and lacks some. The sample yields tens of thousands of clones, approximately 64% seen once. The starting material was CD8+ T cells sorted from blood, obtained at week 0. These receptors were collected from a human donor with alopecia areata.

This clone has just a few counts. V usage is TRBV6-1 and J usage is TRBJ2-3; TRBD2 agrees at 11 bases. Per the germline V gene, CDR1 is MNHNS and CDR2 is SASEGT. V shed 5 bases and J 4 bases; nucleotides not matched to a gene: 5. The CDR3 is 15 residues long. The CDR3 here is CASSPIAGGPDTQYF. The CDR3 bases are TGTGCCAGCAGTCCAATAGCGGGGGGGCCAGATACGCAGTATTTT.

This chain uses TRBV28 with TRBJ2-5, with no clear D. The CDR3 has 12 residues. Looked up from germline, CDR1 is MDHEN and CDR2 is SYDVKM. V lost 5 bases and J 5 bases, leaving 9 bases between the germline ends. Written as DNA, the CDR3 is TGTGCCAGCAGTCCCCCCATCGAGACCCAGTACTTC. Its translation: CASSPPIETQYF.

This chain joins TRBV9 and TRBJ2-3, with TRBD2 matching over 7 bases. CDR3 length: 17 residues. Germline CDR1 SGDLS, CDR2 YYNGEE. V lost 3 bases, J lost 0 bases, and 10 bases stayed unmatched. The CDR3 reads CASSALPGLQSTDTQYF. In DNA form, the CDR3 reads TGTGCCAGCAGCGCACTACCGGGACTACAAAGCACAGATACGCAGTATTTT.

This clone was seen a few times. The rearrangement uses TRBV18 and TRBJ2-3, with 8 bases aligning to TRBD2. The CDR3 contains 15 residues. Per germline, CDR1 KGHSH and CDR2 LQKENI. Trimming cost V 5 bases and J 4 bases; bases outside gene matches: 8. CDR3 protein: CASSTGGPSADTQYF. The DNA of the CDR3 is TGTGCCAGCTCAACGGGGGGGCCCAGCGCAGATACGCAGTATTTT.

The chain employs TRBV11-2 and TRBJ2-7; D might be TRBD1 (5 bases). Germline V gene lookup returns CDR1 SGHAT and CDR2 FQNNGV. The CDR3 runs 14 residues. Between the trimmed V and J ends, which lost 1 base and 5 bases, there was a span of 12 bases. CDR3: CASSLGPSRDEQYF. The CDR3 DNA reads TGTGCCAGCAGCTTAGGCCCAAGCAGGGACGAGCAGTACTTC. The variable domain in full, with the rest retrieved from reference TRBV11-2 and TRBJ2-7, is EAGVAQSPRYKIIEKRQSVAFWCNPISGHATLYWYQQILGQGPKLLIQFQNNGVVDDSQLPKDRFSAERLKGVDSTLKIQPAKLEDSAVYLCASSLGPSRDEQYFGPGTRLTVT.

J is TRBJ1-2 and V is TRBV27, with TRBD1 as a possible D gene (6 bases). Looked up from germline, CDR1 is MNHEY and CDR2 is SMNVEV (reference sequence). With 0 bases removed from V and 4 bases from J, the gap between germline ends came to 18 bases. CDR3 length: 17 amino acids. CDR3 DNA: TGTGCCAGCAGTTTATCATACCCTCAGGGGAGGGTCTATGGCTACACCTTC. Protein product: CASSLSYPQGRVYGYTF.

This clone showed up many times. V and J are TRBV6-1 and TRBJ2-7, with 8 bases aligning to TRBD2. Per the germline V gene, CDR1 is MNHNS and CDR2 is SASEGT. This CDR3 spans 14 amino acids. J lost 3 bases, V lost 7 bases, and 8 bases had no gene match. The CDR3 DNA reads as TGTGCCAGCATTAAAATTGGGACTAGCTACGAGCAGTACTTC. As protein: CASIKIGTSYEQYF.

The V call is TRBV18, the J call TRBJ2-3, with 9 bases that match TRBD1. V dropped 8 bases and J dropped 1; count of bases not matched to a gene: 7. Per the germline V gene, CDR1 is KGHSH and CDR2 is LQKENI. CDR3 length: 15 residues. The CDR3 loop reads CASTVTGGGTDTQYF. DNA for the CDR3: TGTGCCAGCACCGTGACAGGGGGTGGCACAGATACGCAGTATTTT.

This clone appeared a few times. The chain carries TRBV2 and TRBJ2-1; D is possibly TRBD1 or TRBD2 (6 bases each). V was shortened by 3 bases and J by 5 bases, with 17 bases between the two germline ends. This CDR3 has 16 amino acids. Germline values: CDR1 SNHLY, CDR2 FYNNEI. The CDR3 spells CASSDPPGDTDNEQFF. In DNA form, the CDR3 reads TGTGCCAGCAGTGACCCTCCGGGGGACACGGACAATGAGCAGTTCTTC.

A remark on this clone: Other DNA sequences in the same sample also yield this CDR3. The J gene is TRBJ2-1, the V gene TRBV5-1; 7 bases match TRBD1. Germline V gene lookup returns CDR1 SGHRS and CDR2 YFSETQ. This CDR3 is built from 15 residues. J gave up 0 bases and V 4 bases, and 4 bases lay outside the gene matches. CDR3 amino acids: CASSPTGSSYNEQFF. The DNA for the CDR3 is TGCGCCAGCAGCCCGACAGGGAGCTCCTACAATGAGCAGTTCTTC.

The chain employs TRBV27 and TRBJ2-1; the match to TRBD1 covers 8 bases. CDR1 and CDR2 (germline): MNHEY, SMNVEV (reference sequence). The CDR3 contains 14 residues. With 6 bases clipped from V and 4 bases from J, the junction kept 5 bases outside the gene matches. DNA for the CDR3: TGTGCCAGCAGGACAGGGGCTTTGTACAATGAGCAGTTCTTC. Protein product: CASRTGALYNEQFF.

This chain uses TRBV4-1 with TRBJ2-1; D gene uncertain. Germline V gene sequence: CDR1 MGHRA, CDR2 YSYEKL. The V and J ends lost 1 base and 0 bases respectively, with 7 bases between them. This CDR3 has 15 amino acids. The CDR3 spells CASSQVADSYNEQFF. CDR3 sequence (DNA): TGCGCCAGCAGCCAAGTGGCGGACTCCTACAATGAGCAGTTCTTC.

The J gene is TRBJ1-5, the V gene TRBV7-2; D is unclear. This CDR3 contains 15 residues. Germline V CDR1 and CDR2: SGHTA, FQGNSA. V gave up 3 bases and J gave up 1 base, with 10 bases separating them. This chain's CDR3 is CASSLIGLSNQPQHF. For the CDR3, the DNA is TGTGCCAGCAGCTTGATAGGGCTAAGCAATCAGCCCCAGCATTTT.

The V gene is TRBV28, the J gene TRBJ1-1; D is ambiguous. Germline CDR1 MDHEN, CDR2 SYDVKM. The CDR3 runs 14 residues. The CDR3 DNA follows: TGTGCTTCATCACCTCAGGCGGAGAACACTGAAGCTTTCTTT. This sequence encodes CASSPQAENTEAFF.

The chain uses TRBV10-3 and TRBJ2-7; TRBD2 is a possible D gene (5 bases). The CDR3 contains 11 residues. Per germline, CDR1 ENHRY and CDR2 SYGVKD. Trimming took 7 bases from V and 3 from J, leaving 7 bases between them. CDR3 region: CAITTSYEQYF. DNA of the CDR3: TGTGCCATCACAACTAGCTACGAGCAGTACTTC.